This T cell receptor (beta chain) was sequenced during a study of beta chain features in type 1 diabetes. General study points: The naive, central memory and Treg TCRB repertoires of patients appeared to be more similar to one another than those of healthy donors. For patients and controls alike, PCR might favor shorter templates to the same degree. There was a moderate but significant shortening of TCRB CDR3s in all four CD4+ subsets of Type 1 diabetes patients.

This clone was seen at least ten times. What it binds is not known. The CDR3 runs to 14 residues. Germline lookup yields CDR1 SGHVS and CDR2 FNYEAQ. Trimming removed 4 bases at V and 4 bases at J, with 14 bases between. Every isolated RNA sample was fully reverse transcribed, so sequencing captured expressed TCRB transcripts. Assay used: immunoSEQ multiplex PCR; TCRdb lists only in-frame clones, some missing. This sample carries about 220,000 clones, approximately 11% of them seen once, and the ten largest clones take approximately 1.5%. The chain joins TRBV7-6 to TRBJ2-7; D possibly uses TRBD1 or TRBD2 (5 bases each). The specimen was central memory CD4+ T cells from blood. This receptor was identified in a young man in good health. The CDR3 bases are TGTGCCAGCAGCTCTGTAGGGACCACTTACGAGCAGTACTTC. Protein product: CASSSVGTTYEQYF. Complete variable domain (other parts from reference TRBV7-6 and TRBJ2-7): GAGVSQSPRYKVTKRGQDVALRCDPISGHVSLYWYRQALGQGPEFLTYFNYEAQQDKSGLPNDRFSAERPEGSISTLTIQRTEQRDSAMYRCASSSVGTTYEQYFGPGTRLTVT.